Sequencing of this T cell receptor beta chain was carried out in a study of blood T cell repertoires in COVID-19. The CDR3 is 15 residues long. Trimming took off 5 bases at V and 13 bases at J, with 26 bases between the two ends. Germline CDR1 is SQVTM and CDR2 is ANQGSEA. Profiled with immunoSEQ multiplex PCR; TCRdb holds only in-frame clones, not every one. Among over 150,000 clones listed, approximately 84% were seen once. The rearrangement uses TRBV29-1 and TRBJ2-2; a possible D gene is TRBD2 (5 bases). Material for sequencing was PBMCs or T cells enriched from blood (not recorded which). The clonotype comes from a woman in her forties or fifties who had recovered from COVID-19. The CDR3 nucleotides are TGCAGCGTTTTATTTCCGGGAAACGACCGCCCAGGGCTGTTTTTT. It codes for CSVLFPGNDRPGLFF.